The 9 T cell receptor beta chains below were found in one sample sequenced in a study of T cell responses to AZD1222 COVID-19 vaccine. Data came from immunoSEQ multiplex PCR; TCRdb stores just in-frame clones and leaves some out. The table includes 180,000 or so clones, 91% detected once. Sequences were derived from peripheral blood, sampled 28 days after the second AZD1222 dose. The receptors were gathered from an adult who received the AZD1222 COVID-19 vaccine.

The chain joins TRBV29-1 to TRBJ2-3; TRBD2 might be the D (6 bases). Trimming left V 7 bases short and J 6 bases short, with 17 bases between. The CDR3 sequence is 13 residues long. Per germline, CDR1 SQVTM and CDR2 ANQGSEA. The CDR3 DNA reads TGCAGCGCCGGGGTTCGGCTAGCGGATACGCAGTATTTT. Its translation is CSAGVRLADTQYF.

Remarks on this clone: The sample contains more than one DNA sequence encoding this CDR3. The J gene is TRBJ1-5, the V gene TRBV24-1, with a weak D call TRBD1 (6 bases). Germline V gives CDR1 KGHDR, CDR2 SFDVKD. The CDR3 spans 14 residues. The germline V and J ends were trimmed by 4 bases and 1 base, with 7 bases remaining between them. The CDR3 protein is CATSDGGSNQPQHF. CDR3 nucleotide sequence: TGTGCCACCAGTGACGGGGGCAGCAATCAGCCCCAGCATTTT.

Notes on this clone: The sample holds other DNA sequences that translate to the same CDR3. The chain recombines TRBV4-1 with TRBJ2-7; D may be TRBD1 (6 bases). Germline V CDR1 and CDR2: MGHRA, YSYEKL. This CDR3 has 15 amino acids. Deletions cut 2 bases from V and 2 bases from J, with 13 bases between. The CDR3 protein is CASSQTPGQAYEQYF. In DNA, the CDR3 is TGCGCCAGCAGCCAAACTCCGGGACAAGCCTACGAGCAGTACTTC.

V usage is TRBV7-6 and J usage is TRBJ2-2; TRBD2 matches 10 bases. J gave up 1 base and V 5 bases, and 4 bases lay outside the gene matches. The CDR3 spans 16 residues. CDR1 SGHVS and CDR2 FNYEAQ come from the germline V gene. CDR3 coding DNA: TGTGCCAGCAGCCCAGCGGGAGGGCAGAACACCGGGGAGCTGTTTTTT. Translated: CASSPAGGQNTGELFF.

This rearrangement joins TRBV5-5 to TRBJ1-1; possible D gene TRBD1, 5 bases. CDR1 is SGHKS and CDR2 is YYEKEE in the germline V gene (reference sequence). Trimming took 3 bases from V and 0 from J, leaving 15 bases between them. The CDR3 spans 16 residues. The CDR3 sequence: CASSSRAQDMNTEAFF. CDR3 coding DNA: TGTGCCAGCAGCTCTAGAGCTCAGGACATGAACACTGAAGCTTTCTTT. The full variable domain, rest sourced from reference TRBV5-5 and TRBJ1-1, is DAGVTQSPTHLIKTRGQQVTLRCSPISGHKSVSWYQQVLGQGPQFIFQYYEKEERGRGNFPDRFSARQFPNYSSELNVNALLLGDSALYLCASSSRAQDMNTEAFFGQGTRLTVV.

The CDR3, as DNA: TGTGCTAGTGGGCGCGGACTAGCGGGAGGGCCGGGGGACGAGCAGTACTTC. Translation gives CASGRGLAGGPGDEQYF. The genes are TRBV12-5 and TRBJ2-7; 15 nucleotides agree with TRBD2. J was trimmed by 5 bases and V by 6 bases; bases with no gene match: 11. Germline CDR1 reads LGHNT; CDR2 reads FRNRAP. The CDR3 runs 17 residues.

This sequence joins TRBV10-2 and TRBJ2-1, with 9 bases that match TRBD2. The CDR3 is made up of 16 amino acids. Per the germline V gene, CDR1 is WSHSY and CDR2 is SAAADI. The V segment lost 5 bases and the J segment 7 bases; nucleotides outside the gene matches: 12. This chain's CDR3 is CASSSLAGLVRNEQFF. The CDR3, as DNA: TGCGCCAGCAGTTCTCTAGCGGGGCTAGTCAGGAATGAGCAGTTCTTC.

This chain uses TRBV5-5 with TRBJ1-2; D gene unclear. Between the trimmed V and J ends, which lost 2 bases and 8 bases, there was a span of 10 bases. The V gene's germline CDR1 is SGHKS and CDR2 YYEKEE (reference sequence). The CDR3 runs 12 residues. The CDR3 sequence: CASSFGNSGYTF. The CDR3 DNA sequence: TGTGCCAGCAGCTTCGGGAATTCGGGCTACACCTTC.

The chain carries TRBV7-9 and TRBJ2-7; D not resolved. This CDR3 region has 15 residues. Between the trimmed V and J ends, which lost 4 bases and 1 base, there was a span of 14 bases. In germline, CDR1 is SEHNR, CDR2 FQNEAQ (reference sequence). In DNA, the CDR3 is TGTGCCAGCAGCTCCCCACAGTCTCCATCCTACGAGCAGTACTTC. It codes for CASSSPQSPSYEQYF.